This TCR beta chain was identified during a study of T cell repertoires in cytomegalovirus infection. About the research overall: Carrying CMV and the relevant HLA type showed in public TCR beta signatures.

In the case of this clonotype: Its cognate antigen is unknown.

A single record per CDR3 protein comes from TCRdb applying MiXCR to the reads. The sample shows about 570,000 distinct CDR3 sequences, roughly 42% of them seen only once. The clonotype originates from a human donor in good health (CMV status not recorded). Some clones in this sample may be carry-over from other donors' samples. This material consisted of cultured PBMCs, taken from culture after CMV antigen stimulation.

CDR3 region: CASSPPAMNTEAFF. CDR3 nucleotides: TGTGCCAGCTCACCACCAGCTATGAACACTGAAGCTTTCTTT. The rearrangement links TRBV18 to TRBJ1-1; no definite D call. The CDR3 covers 14 residues. CDR1 KGHSH and CDR2 LQKENI come from the germline V gene. Deletions cut 0 bases from V and 0 bases from J, with 5 bases between. Based on the CDR3 plus reference TRBV18 and TRBJ1-1, the full variable domain is NAGVMQNPRHLVRRRGQEARLRCSPMKGHSHVYWYRQLPEEGLKFMVYLQKENIIDESGMPKERFSAEFPKEGPSILRIQQVVRGDSAAYFCASSPPAMNTEAFFGQGTRLTVV.